This TCR beta chain was captured in a study of identical twins. This clonotype has just a few counts. Using its own MiXCR run on the 5' RACE reads, TCRdb lists one record per CDR3 protein. The sample shows roughly 690,000 distinct CDR3 sequences, 21% of them seen only once. This CDR3 spans 15 amino acids. Germline CDR1 SGHVS, CDR2 FQNEAQ. Trimming removed 7 bases at V and 7 bases at J, with 19 bases between. These data also formed part of another study, on T cells expressing NK-cell markers. In that study: Each TCR beta repertoire originated in sorted T cells that were CD3+CD56+NKG2C+, CD3+CD56+NKG2C- or CD3+CD56-NKG2C+. Anti-gamma-delta TCR antibody use in several experiments restricted sorting to alpha-beta TCR T cells.

The chain links TRBV7-8 to TRBJ1-4; perhaps TRBD1 as D (6 bases). Material: PBMCs. This TCR was recovered from a young woman in good health. CDR3: CASTQRGARGEKLFF. CDR3 nucleotides: TGTGCCAGCACCCAGAGGGGGGCGAGGGGTGAAAAACTGTTTTTT.